The clone carrying this T cell receptor beta chain was counted a few times. This CDR3 contains 13 residues. Germline V gene sequence: CDR1 SGHRS, CDR2 YFSETQ. V was pared by 5 bases and J by 5 bases, with 14 bases between. It was with a sample-barcoded 5' primer and a J-beta primer mix that a second PCR of roughly 6 to 12 cycles was run. Tags on each cDNA molecule came from a template-switch adaptor with 12 random nucleotides. From the 5' RACE reads, TCRdb called clonotypes with MiXCR, one entry per CDR3 protein. The sample shows 650,000 or so distinct CDR3 sequences, 40% to 65% of them seen only once. This entry is derived from a study of blood T cells in healthy people across ages.

The receptor was derived from a woman older than 75 in good health. Material: blood. V is TRBV5-1 and J is TRBJ2-7; D is unclear. The DNA for the CDR3 is TGCGCCAGCAGGCCGACTGTAGGCCACGAGCAGTACTTC. Translation gives CASRPTVGHEQYF.